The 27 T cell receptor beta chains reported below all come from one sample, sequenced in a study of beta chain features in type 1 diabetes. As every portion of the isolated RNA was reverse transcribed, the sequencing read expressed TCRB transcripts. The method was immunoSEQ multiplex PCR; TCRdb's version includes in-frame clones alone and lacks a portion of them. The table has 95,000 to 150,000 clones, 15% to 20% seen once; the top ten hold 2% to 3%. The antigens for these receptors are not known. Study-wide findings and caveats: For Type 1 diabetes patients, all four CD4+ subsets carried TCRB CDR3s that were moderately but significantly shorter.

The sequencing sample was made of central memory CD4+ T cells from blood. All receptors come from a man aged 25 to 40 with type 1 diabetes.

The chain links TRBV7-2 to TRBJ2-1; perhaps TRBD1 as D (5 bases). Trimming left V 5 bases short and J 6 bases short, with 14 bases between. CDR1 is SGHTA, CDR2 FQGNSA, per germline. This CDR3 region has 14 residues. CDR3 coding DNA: TGTGCCAGCAGCCCCTACAGGTCATCCAATGAGCAGTTCTTC. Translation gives CASSPYRSSNEQFF.

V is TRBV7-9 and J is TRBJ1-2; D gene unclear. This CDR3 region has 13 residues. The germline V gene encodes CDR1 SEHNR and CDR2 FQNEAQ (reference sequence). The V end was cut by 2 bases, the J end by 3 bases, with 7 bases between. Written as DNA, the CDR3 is TGTGCCAGCAGCTTAAACGGGTACTATGGCTACACCTTC. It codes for CASSLNGYYGYTF.

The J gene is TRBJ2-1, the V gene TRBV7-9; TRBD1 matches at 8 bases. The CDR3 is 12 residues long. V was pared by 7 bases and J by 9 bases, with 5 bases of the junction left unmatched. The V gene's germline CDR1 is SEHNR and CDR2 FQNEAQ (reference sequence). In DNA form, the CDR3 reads TGTGCCAGCACCCTCAGGGGGCCTGAGCAGTTCTTC. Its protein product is CASTLRGPEQFF.

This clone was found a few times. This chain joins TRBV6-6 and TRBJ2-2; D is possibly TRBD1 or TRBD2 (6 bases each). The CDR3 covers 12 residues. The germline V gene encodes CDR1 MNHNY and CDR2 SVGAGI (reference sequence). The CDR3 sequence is CAGRGGTGELFF. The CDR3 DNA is TGTGCAGGGAGAGGGGGGACCGGGGAGCTGTTTTTT.

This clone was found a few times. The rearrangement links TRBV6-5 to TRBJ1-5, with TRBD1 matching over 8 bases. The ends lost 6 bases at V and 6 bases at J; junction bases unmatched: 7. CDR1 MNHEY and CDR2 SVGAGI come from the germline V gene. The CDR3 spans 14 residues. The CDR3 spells CASRETGVGQPQHF. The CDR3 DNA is TGTGCCAGCAGGGAGACAGGGGTGGGTCAGCCCCAGCATTTT.

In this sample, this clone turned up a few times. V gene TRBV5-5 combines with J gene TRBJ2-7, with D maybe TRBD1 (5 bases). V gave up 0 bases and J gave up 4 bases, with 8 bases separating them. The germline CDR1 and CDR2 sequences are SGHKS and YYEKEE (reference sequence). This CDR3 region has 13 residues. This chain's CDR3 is CASSLDKGYEQYF. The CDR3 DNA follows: TGTGCCAGCAGCTTGGACAAGGGGTACGAGCAGTACTTC.

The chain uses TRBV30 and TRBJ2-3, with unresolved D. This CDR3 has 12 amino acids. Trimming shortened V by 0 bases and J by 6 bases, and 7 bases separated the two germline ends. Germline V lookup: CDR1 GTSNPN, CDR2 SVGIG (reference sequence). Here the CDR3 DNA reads TGTGCCTGGAGTGTTTTGGAGGATACGCAGTATTTT. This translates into CAWSVLEDTQYF.

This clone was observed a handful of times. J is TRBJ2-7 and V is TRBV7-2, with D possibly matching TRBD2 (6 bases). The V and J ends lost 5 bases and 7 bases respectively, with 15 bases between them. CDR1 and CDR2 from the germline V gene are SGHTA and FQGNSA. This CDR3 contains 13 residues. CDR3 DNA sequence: TGTGCCAGCAGCCCGTGGGGGGACTCAGAGCAGTACTTC. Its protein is CASSPWGDSEQYF.

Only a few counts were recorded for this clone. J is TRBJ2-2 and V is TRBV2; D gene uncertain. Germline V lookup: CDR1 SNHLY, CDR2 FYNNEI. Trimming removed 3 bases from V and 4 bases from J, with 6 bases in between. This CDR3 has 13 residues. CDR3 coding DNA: TGTGCCAGCAGTGAGATGGGCACCGGGGAGCTGTTTTTT. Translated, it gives CASSEMGTGELFF.

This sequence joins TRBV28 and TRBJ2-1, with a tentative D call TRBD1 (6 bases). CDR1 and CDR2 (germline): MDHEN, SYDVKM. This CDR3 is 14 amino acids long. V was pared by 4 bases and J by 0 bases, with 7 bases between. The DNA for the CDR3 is TGTGCCAGCAGTTCGACAGGCTCCTACAATGAGCAGTTCTTC. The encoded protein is CASSSTGSYNEQFF.

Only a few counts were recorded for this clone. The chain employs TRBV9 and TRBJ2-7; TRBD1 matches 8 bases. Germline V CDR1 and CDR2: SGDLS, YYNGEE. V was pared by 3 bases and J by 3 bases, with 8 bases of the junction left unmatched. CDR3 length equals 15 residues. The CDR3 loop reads CASSEGTGGFYEQYF. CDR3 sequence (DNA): TGTGCCAGCAGCGAGGGGACAGGAGGTTTCTACGAGCAGTACTTC.

The CDR3 coding sequence is TGTGCCAGCAGCTCCTATGGGAATGAGCAGTTCTTC. Translating it yields CASSSYGNEQFF. This chain joins TRBV4-2 and TRBJ2-1; D is undetermined. The CDR3 consists of 12 residues. The germline gives CDR1 LGHNA, CDR2 YNFKEQ. V lost 5 bases to trimming and J lost 7 bases, with 9 bases between them.

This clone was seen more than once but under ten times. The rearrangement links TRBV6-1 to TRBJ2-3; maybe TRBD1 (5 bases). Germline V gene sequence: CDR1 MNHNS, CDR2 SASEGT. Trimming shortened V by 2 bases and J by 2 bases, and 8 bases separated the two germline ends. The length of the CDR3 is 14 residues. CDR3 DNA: TGTGCCAGCAGTGAACAGGGATACACAGATACGCAGTATTTT. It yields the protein CASSEQGYTDTQYF.

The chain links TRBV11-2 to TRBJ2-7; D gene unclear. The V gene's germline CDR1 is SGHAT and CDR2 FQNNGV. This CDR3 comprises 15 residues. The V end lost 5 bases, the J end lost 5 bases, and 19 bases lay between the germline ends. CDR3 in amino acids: CASSALRRLANEQYF. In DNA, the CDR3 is TGTGCCAGCAGCGCACTGCGTAGATTGGCCAACGAGCAGTACTTC.

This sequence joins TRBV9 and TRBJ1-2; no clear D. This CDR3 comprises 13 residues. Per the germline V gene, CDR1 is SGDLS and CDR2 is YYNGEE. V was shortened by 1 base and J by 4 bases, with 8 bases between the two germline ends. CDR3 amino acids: CASSVSVSYGYTF. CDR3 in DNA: TGTGCCAGCAGCGTATCTGTCTCCTATGGCTACACCTTC. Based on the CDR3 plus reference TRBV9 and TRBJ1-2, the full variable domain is DSGVTQTPKHLITATGQRVTLRCSPRSGDLSVYWYQQSLDQGLQFLIQYYNGEERAKGNILERFSAQQFPDLHSELNLSSLELGDSALYFCASSVSVSYGYTFGSGTRLTVV.

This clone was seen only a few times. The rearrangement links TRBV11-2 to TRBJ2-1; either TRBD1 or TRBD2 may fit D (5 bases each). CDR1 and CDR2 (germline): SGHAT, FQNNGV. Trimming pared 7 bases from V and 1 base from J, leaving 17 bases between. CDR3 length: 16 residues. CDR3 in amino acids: CASNPISGTSYNEQFF. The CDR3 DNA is TGTGCCAGCAACCCTATTAGTGGGACGTCCTACAATGAGCAGTTCTTC.

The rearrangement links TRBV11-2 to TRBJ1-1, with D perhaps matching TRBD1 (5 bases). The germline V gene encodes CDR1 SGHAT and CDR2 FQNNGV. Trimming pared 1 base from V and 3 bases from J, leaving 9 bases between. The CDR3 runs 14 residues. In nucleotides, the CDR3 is TGTGCCAGCAGCTTAGCGGGGGACGACACTGAAGCTTTCTTT. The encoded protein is CASSLAGDDTEAFF.

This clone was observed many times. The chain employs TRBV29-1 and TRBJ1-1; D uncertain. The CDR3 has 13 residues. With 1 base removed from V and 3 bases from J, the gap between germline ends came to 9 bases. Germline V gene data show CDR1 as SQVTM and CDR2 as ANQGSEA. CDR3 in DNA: TGCAGCGTTGAAGGGCAATTTCACACTGAAGCTTTCTTT. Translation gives CSVEGQFHTEAFF. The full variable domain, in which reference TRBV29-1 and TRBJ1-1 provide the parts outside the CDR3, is SAVISQKPSRDICQRGTSLTIQCQVDSQVTMMFWYRQQPGQSLTLIATANQGSEATYESGFVIDKFPISRPNLTFSTLTVSNMSPEDSSIYLCSVEGQFHTEAFFGQGTRLTVV.

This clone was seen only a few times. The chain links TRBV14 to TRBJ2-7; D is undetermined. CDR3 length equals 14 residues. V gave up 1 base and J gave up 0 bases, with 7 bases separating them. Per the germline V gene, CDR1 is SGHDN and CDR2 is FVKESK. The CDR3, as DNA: TGTGCCAGCAGCCAAGGAGGTAGCTCCTACGAGCAGTACTTC. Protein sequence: CASSQGGSSYEQYF.

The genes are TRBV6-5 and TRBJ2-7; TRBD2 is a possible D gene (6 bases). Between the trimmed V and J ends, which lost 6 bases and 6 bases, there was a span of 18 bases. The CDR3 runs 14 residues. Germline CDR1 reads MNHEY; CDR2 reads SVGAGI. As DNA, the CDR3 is TGTGCCAGCAGCCGTACTGTGGCGGGGCCCGAGCAGTACTTC. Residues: CASSRTVAGPEQYF.

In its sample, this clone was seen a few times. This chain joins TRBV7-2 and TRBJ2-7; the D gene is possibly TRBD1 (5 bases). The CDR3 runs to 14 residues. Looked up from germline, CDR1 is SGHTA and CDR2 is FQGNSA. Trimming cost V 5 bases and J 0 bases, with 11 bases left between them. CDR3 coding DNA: TGTGCCAGCAGCGAACAGGTCAGCTCCTACGAGCAGTACTTC. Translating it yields CASSEQVSSYEQYF.

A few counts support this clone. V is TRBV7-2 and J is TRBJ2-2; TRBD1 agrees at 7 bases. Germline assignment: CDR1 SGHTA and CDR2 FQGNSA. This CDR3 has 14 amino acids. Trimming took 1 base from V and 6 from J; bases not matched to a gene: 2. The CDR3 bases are TGTGCCAGCAGCTTAGGGCAGGGGGCCGGGGAGCTGTTTTTT. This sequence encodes CASSLGQGAGELFF.

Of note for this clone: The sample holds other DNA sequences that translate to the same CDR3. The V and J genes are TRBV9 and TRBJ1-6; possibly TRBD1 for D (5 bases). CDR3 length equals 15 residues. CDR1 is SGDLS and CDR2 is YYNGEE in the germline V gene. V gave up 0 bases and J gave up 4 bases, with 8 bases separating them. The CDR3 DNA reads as TGTGCCAGCAGCGTAGAGGGGAAATATAATTCACCCCTCCACTTT. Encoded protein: CASSVEGKYNSPLHF.

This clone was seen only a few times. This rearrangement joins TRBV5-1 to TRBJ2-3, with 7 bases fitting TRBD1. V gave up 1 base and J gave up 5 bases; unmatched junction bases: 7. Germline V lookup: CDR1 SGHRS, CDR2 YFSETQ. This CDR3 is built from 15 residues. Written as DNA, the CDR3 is TGCGCCAGCAGCTTGAATTGGGACAGCTTAGATACGCAGTATTTT. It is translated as CASSLNWDSLDTQYF.

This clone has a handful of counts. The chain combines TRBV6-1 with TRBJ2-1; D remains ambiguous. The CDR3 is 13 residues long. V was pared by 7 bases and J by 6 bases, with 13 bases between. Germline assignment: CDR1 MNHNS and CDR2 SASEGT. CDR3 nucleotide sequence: TGTGCCAGCACCAATAGCCGGATCAATGAGCAGTTCTTC. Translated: CASTNSRINEQFF.

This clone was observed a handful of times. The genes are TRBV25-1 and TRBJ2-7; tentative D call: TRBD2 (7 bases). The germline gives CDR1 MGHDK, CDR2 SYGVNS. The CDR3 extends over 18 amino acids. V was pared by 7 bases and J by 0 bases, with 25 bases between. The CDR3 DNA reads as TGTGCCAGCACCCCGAGGGGGGGTAATGCTTACCGCTCCTACGAGCAGTACTTC. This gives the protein CASTPRGGNAYRSYEQYF.

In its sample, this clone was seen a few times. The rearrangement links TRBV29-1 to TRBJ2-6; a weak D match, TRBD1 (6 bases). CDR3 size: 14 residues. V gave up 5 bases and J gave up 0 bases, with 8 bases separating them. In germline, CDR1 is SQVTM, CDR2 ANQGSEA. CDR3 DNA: TGCAGCGTTTACAGGGACTCTGGGGCCAACGTCCTGACTTTC. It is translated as CSVYRDSGANVLTF.